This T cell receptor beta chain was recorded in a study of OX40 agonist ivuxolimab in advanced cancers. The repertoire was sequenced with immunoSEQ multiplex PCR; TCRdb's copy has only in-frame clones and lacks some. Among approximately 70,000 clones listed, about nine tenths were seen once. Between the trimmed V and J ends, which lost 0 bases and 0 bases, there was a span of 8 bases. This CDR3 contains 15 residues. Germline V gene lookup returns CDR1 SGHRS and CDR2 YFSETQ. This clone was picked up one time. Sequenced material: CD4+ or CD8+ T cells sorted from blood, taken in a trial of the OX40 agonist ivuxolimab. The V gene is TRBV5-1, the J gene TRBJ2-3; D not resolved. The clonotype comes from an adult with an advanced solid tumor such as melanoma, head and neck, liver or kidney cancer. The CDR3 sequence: CASSLVGYSTDTQYF. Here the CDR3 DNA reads TGCGCCAGCAGCTTGGTTGGCTATAGCACAGATACGCAGTATTTT. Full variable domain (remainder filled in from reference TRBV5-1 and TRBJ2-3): KAGVTQTPRYLIKTRGQQVTLSCSPISGHRSVSWYQQTPGQGLQFLFEYFSETQRNKGNFPGRFSGRQFSNSRSEMNVSTLELGDSALYLCASSLVGYSTDTQYFGPGTRLTVL.